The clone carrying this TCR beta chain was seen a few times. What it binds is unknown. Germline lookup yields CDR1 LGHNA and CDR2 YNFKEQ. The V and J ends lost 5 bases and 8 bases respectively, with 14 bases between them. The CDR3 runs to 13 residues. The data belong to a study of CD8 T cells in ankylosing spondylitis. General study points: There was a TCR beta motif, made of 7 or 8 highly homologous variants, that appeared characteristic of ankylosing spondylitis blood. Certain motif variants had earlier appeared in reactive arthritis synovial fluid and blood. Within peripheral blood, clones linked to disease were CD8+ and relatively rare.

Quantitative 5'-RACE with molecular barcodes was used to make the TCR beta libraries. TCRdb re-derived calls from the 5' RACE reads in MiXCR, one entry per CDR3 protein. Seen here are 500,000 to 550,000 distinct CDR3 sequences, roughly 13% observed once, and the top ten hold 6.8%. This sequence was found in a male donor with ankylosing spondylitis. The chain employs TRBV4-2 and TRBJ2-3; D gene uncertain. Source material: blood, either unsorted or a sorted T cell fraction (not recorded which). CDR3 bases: TGTGCCAGCAGCGGCCAATATGTCGGTACGCAGTATTTT. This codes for CASSGQYVGTQYF.